The clone carrying this T cell receptor (beta chain) was recorded a few times. Antigen: not known. The source of the sample is a study of response to subunit inactivated influenza vaccine. Study conclusions and caveats: That few new T cells are recruited by each seasonal influenza vaccination was the authors' suggestion.

The V and J ends lost 5 bases and 5 bases, in that order; junction bases with no gene match: 5. CDR1 SGHTA and CDR2 FQGNSA come from the germline V gene. The CDR3 has 14 amino acids. TCRdb ran MiXCR on the RT-PCR reads and lists one entry per CDR3 protein. The table has about 780,000 distinct CDR3 sequences, about 18% seen once; the top ten hold about a tenth. The sample here was PBMCs from blood, taken roughly 5 days after vaccination. The sequence derives from a man aged 45-65 years who received an inactivated influenza vaccine. The chain carries TRBV7-2 and TRBJ2-1; TRBD1 agrees at 8 bases. CDR3 in DNA: TGTGCCAGCAGCATAGGACAGGGCAACAATGAGCAGTTCTTC. It specifies CASSIGQGNNEQFF.